The 15 T cell receptor beta chains listed next were all sequenced from one sample in a study of blood T cell repertoires in COVID-19. Some clones are missing from TCRdb's copy, which holds only in-frame ones; the method was immunoSEQ multiplex PCR. Of about 190,000 clones in the sample, 70% to 85% were seen once. Sample: peripheral blood. The receptors were gathered from a woman in her 50s with acute or convalescent COVID-19.

This clone came up a few times. This chain links TRBV9 with TRBJ1-2; D may be TRBD1 (6 bases). This CDR3 has 13 amino acids. Trimming took 0 bases from V and 7 from J, leaving 10 bases between them. Germline loops: CDR1 SGDLS, CDR2 YYNGEE. The CDR3 DNA sequence: TGTGCCAGCAGCGTAGGGGGGCGCGTTGGCTACACCTTC. Its protein product is CASSVGGRVGYTF.

The rearrangement uses TRBV30 and TRBJ2-7; 13 nucleotides match TRBD2. CDR3 length: 16 residues. Germline CDR1 is GTSNPN and CDR2 is SVGIG (reference sequence). With 4 bases clipped from V and 1 base from J, the junction kept 7 bases outside the gene matches. The CDR3 nucleotides read TGTGCCTGGACCGGGACTAGCGGGGCCCCGTCCTACGAGCAGTACTTC. Translation: CAWTGTSGAPSYEQYF. The whole variable domain, filled in from reference TRBV30 and TRBJ2-7, reads SQTIHQWPATLVQPVGSPLSLECTVEGTSNPNLYWYRQAAGRGLQLLFYSVGIGQISSEVPQNLSASRPQDRQFILSSKKLLLSDSGFYLCAWTGTSGAPSYEQYFGPGTRLTVT.

The chain uses TRBV20-1 and TRBJ2-7; TRBD2 matches 9 bases. The junction had 4 bases not matched to a gene; V was cut back by 3 bases and J by 4 bases. This CDR3 region has 13 residues. CDR1 DFQATT and CDR2 SNEGSKA come from the germline V gene (reference sequence). The chain's CDR3 is CSASKAGGYEQYF. In nucleotides, the CDR3 is TGCAGTGCTAGTAAAGCGGGAGGTTACGAGCAGTACTTC.

The rearrangement uses TRBV7-2 and TRBJ2-1; 7 bases fit TRBD2. CDR3 length equals 14 residues. Losses at the gene ends were 4 bases for V and 0 bases for J; bases not matched to a gene: 0. Per germline, CDR1 SGHTA and CDR2 FQGNSA. The CDR3 sequence: CASSWDYSYNEQFF. The CDR3 nucleotides are TGTGCCAGCAGCTGGGACTACTCCTACAATGAGCAGTTCTTC.

This clone was counted a few times. V and J are TRBV25-1 and TRBJ1-2; a weak D match, TRBD1 (6 bases). This CDR3 comprises 13 residues. V lost 5 bases, J lost 2 bases, and 9 bases lay in between. CDR1 is MGHDK, CDR2 SYGVNS, per germline. The CDR3 is CASSKGQNYGYTF. DNA of the CDR3: TGTGCCAGCAGTAAAGGACAGAACTATGGCTACACCTTC.

This clone has a count of ten or more. The chain recombines TRBV6-5 with TRBJ1-2; a possible D gene is TRBD1 (5 bases). The V end lost 5 bases, the J end lost 13 bases, and 17 bases lay between the germline ends. Germline CDR1 reads MNHEY; CDR2 reads SVGAGI. The CDR3 consists of 12 residues. CDR3 DNA sequence: TGTGCCAGCAGTCAGGACAACCGCGGGAGCACCTTC. It codes for CASSQDNRGSTF.

The rearrangement joins TRBV6-5 to TRBJ2-7, with 7 bases matching TRBD2. Germline V gene lookup returns CDR1 MNHEY and CDR2 SVGAGI. The CDR3 consists of 14 residues. V lost 6 bases, J lost 3 bases, and 8 bases stayed unmatched. The CDR3 sequence: CASSLRRDYYEQYF. Here the CDR3 DNA reads TGTGCCAGCAGCCTACGACGGGACTACTACGAGCAGTACTTC.

The chain couples TRBV9 to TRBJ1-2; 8 positions match TRBD1. Germline V lookup: CDR1 SGDLS, CDR2 YYNGEE. V was clipped by 4 bases and J by 8 bases; unmatched bases: 16. CDR3 length: 16 residues. The CDR3 bases are TGTGCCAGCAGCCACGCCCCGGGACAGGCCGCGCAGGGCTACACCTTC. Protein product: CASSHAPGQAAQGYTF.

V gene TRBV16 combines with J gene TRBJ1-4, with 10 bases lining up with TRBD1. Germline trimming cut 6 bases from V and 0 bases from J; bases unmatched to any gene: 7. The length of the CDR3 is 17 residues. Germline CDR1 reads KGHSY; CDR2 reads FQNENV. CDR3 loop: CASSRTGGQATNEKLFF. The CDR3 nucleotides are TGTGCCAGCAGTCGGACAGGGGGTCAGGCAACTAATGAAAAACTGTTTTTT.

The genes are TRBV7-8 and TRBJ1-6; the D gene is possibly TRBD1 (5 bases). V shed 4 bases and J shed 4 bases, with 14 bases lying between them. The CDR3 covers 16 residues. Germline V lookup: CDR1 SGHVS, CDR2 FQNEAQ. The CDR3 nucleotides are TGTGCCAGCAGCTCGAACAGAAGGGGTTATAATTCACCCCTCCACTTT. This encodes CASSSNRRGYNSPLHF.

The chain joins TRBV18 to TRBJ2-3, with 7 bases aligning to TRBD1. Germline values: CDR1 KGHSH, CDR2 LQKENI. Losses at the gene ends were 3 bases for V and 5 bases for J; bases not matched to a gene: 8. The CDR3 is 15 amino acids. Written as DNA, the CDR3 is TGTGCCAGCTCACCCCAGGGGGTCGCGGGAGATACGCAGTATTTT. Residues: CASSPQGVAGDTQYF. The whole variable domain, remainder taken from reference TRBV18 and TRBJ2-3, is NAGVMQNPRHLVRRRGQEARLRCSPMKGHSHVYWYRQLPEEGLKFMVYLQKENIIDESGMPKERFSAEFPKEGPSILRIQQVVRGDSAAYFCASSPQGVAGDTQYFGPGTRLTVL.

The gene calls are TRBV10-3 and TRBJ2-3; TRBD2 matches 10 bases. Germline trimming cut 4 bases from V and 2 bases from J; bases unmatched to any gene: 6. The CDR3 runs to 16 residues. Germline CDR1 ENHRY, CDR2 SYGVKD. As DNA, the CDR3 is TGTGCCATCAGTGGTTTAGCGGGAGGTTTCACAGATACGCAGTATTTT. Its protein is CAISGLAGGFTDTQYF.

This chain links TRBV14 with TRBJ2-7, with TRBD2 as a possible D gene (6 bases). Germline-derived CDR1 and CDR2 are SGHDN and FVKESK. The CDR3 is 15 residues long. Trimming stripped 5 bases from V and 2 bases from J, with 16 bases between. This CDR3 is CASSSRDWKTYEQYF. Here the CDR3 DNA reads TGTGCCAGCAGCTCCCGGGACTGGAAAACCTACGAGCAGTACTTC.

The rearrangement joins TRBV19 to TRBJ2-7; 7 bases are a match to TRBD1. With V trimmed by 4 bases and J by 0 bases, 6 bases remained unmatched. This CDR3 spans 15 amino acids. Per germline, CDR1 LNHDA and CDR2 SQIVND (reference sequence). DNA for the CDR3: TGTGCCAGTAGTACTACGACAGGGTCCTCCTACGAGCAGTACTTC. Its translation is CASSTTTGSSYEQYF.

This clone was counted a single time. This CDR3 is CASSSRQNSNQPQHF. The CDR3 DNA sequence: TGTGCCAGCAGCTCCCGACAGAATAGCAATCAGCCCCAGCATTTT. The chain joins TRBV11-2 to TRBJ1-5; a weak D match, TRBD1 (5 bases). The CDR3 contains 15 residues. CDR1 and CDR2 from the germline V gene are SGHAT and FQNNGV. Deletions cut 4 bases from V and 0 bases from J, with 10 bases between.